This passage covers 15 T cell receptor beta chains from one sample sequenced in a study of human T cells and chemical hapten exposure. TCRdb recomputed calls from the RACE reads with MiXCR, one row per CDR3 protein. The sample has under 60,000 distinct CDR3 sequences, roughly 9% seen once. As to time point: pre-sensitization, week 0. Indicated treatment: therapeutic diphenylcyclopropenone sensitization with weekly scalp DPC. Blood, whole and unfractionated, served as the source for total RNA extraction. The material sequenced was whole blood, taken in connection with sensitization to the hapten diphenylcyclopropenone (DPC). The receptors shown here come from a woman aged 30 to 39 with alopecia areata. Some clones in this sample may be carry-over from other donors' samples.

This sequence joins TRBV4-3 and TRBJ1-1; the match to TRBD1 covers 7 bases. V lost 1 base and J lost 9; bases outside the gene matches: 5. The CDR3 spans 13 residues. Germline V gene sequence: CDR1 LGHNA, CDR2 YSLEER. The CDR3 here is CASSQGSGGKAFF. The CDR3 region has the DNA TGCGCCAGCAGCCAAGGGTCAGGGGGGAAAGCTTTCTTT.

The sample holds a few counts of this clonotype. The chain recombines TRBV6-5 with TRBJ2-7, with 9 bases identical to TRBD2. Germline trimming cut 2 bases from V and 2 bases from J; bases unmatched to any gene: 13. The CDR3 sequence is 18 residues long. The germline V gene has CDR1 MNHEY and CDR2 SVGAGI. The CDR3 region is CASSYKDSAGGPPYEQYF. CDR3 nucleotide sequence: TGTGCCAGCAGTTACAAGGACTCAGCGGGGGGCCCCCCCTACGAGCAGTACTTC.

This chain uses TRBV2 with TRBJ2-5; D perhaps matches TRBD2 (6 bases). The length of the CDR3 is 14 residues. The germline V and J ends were trimmed by 6 bases and 5 bases, with 16 bases remaining between them. Germline V gene sequence: CDR1 SNHLY, CDR2 FYNNEI. The CDR3 here is CASSHDPAGETQYF. In DNA form, the CDR3 reads TGTGCCAGCAGCCACGATCCCGCGGGGGAGACCCAGTACTTC.

This clonotype was counted ten times or more. The CDR3 sequence: CASSPVRGVTGELFF. CDR3 sequence (DNA): TGTGCCAGCAGTCCGGTGAGGGGGGTCACCGGGGAGCTGTTTTTT. The rearrangement joins TRBV28 to TRBJ2-2; D tentatively fits TRBD1 or TRBD2 (6 bases each). This CDR3 is 15 amino acids long. Germline V gene sequence: CDR1 MDHEN, CDR2 SYDVKM. Trimming removed 5 bases from V and 4 bases from J, with 14 bases in between.

This clonotype came up a few times. The chain has TRBV7-2 and TRBJ2-3; the D gene is possibly TRBD1 (6 bases). V lost 2 bases to trimming and J lost 4 bases, with 16 bases between them. The CDR3 totals 16 residues. Germline assignment: CDR1 SGHTA and CDR2 FQGNSA. In nucleotides, the CDR3 is TGTGCCAGCAGCTTAAAGTCCGGATCAGGGGCAGATACGCAGTATTTT. Translating it yields CASSLKSGSGADTQYF.

This clonotype was counted a few times. The junction departs from germline at one end; a sequencing error may be responsible. This chain connects TRBV2 to TRBJ1-2; D not resolved. Germline V gene lookup returns CDR1 SNHLY and CDR2 FYNNEI. The CDR3 is made up of 11 amino acids. For the CDR3, the DNA is TGTGCCAGCCTGTTCAACGGTGGCTACAACTTC. It translates to CASLFNGGYNF. Variable domain in full (rest from reference TRBV2 and TRBJ1-2): EPEVTQTPSHQVTQMGQEVILRCVPISNHLYFYWYRQILGQKVEFLVSFYNNEISEKSEIFDDQFSVERPDGSNFTLKIRSTKLEDSAMYFCASLFNGGYNFGSGTRLTVV.

This clonotype was recorded many times. The genes are TRBV20-1 and TRBJ1-6; the D gene is possibly TRBD1 (5 bases). CDR1 and CDR2 (germline): DFQATT, SNEGSKA (reference sequence). This CDR3 has 13 amino acids. The V end lost 4 bases, the J end lost 7 bases, and 11 bases lay between the germline ends. The CDR3 here is CSATGTVNSPLHF. The CDR3 coding sequence is TGCAGTGCTACGGGGACCGTGAATTCACCCCTCCACTTT.

The CDR3 nucleotides read TGCGCCAGCAGCCAAGAGCGCTACAGGGGGCGCAATCAGCCCCAGCATTTT. Encoded protein: CASSQERYRGRNQPQHF. This chain links TRBV4-1 with TRBJ1-5; 9 nucleotides align to TRBD1. This CDR3 is built from 17 residues. The V gene's germline CDR1 is MGHRA and CDR2 YSYEKL. Trimming cost V 0 bases and J 2 bases; bases outside gene matches: 5.

The sample holds many counts of this clonotype. This chain links TRBV29-1 with TRBJ1-2, with TRBD1 as a possible D gene (6 bases). V dropped 3 bases and J dropped 6 bases, with 14 bases sitting between them. The V gene's germline CDR1 is SQVTM and CDR2 ANQGSEA. The CDR3 spans 13 residues. CDR3 DNA: TGCAGCGTTGAGGACAGAAATAAAAATGGCTACACCTTC. Translating it yields CSVEDRNKNGYTF.

This clonotype was seen only a few times. The chain carries TRBV5-1 and TRBJ2-1; D perhaps matches TRBD2 (5 bases). CDR3 length equals 13 residues. V lost 1 base to trimming and J lost 10 bases, with 12 bases between them. From germline, CDR1 is SGHRS and CDR2 YFSETQ. As DNA, the CDR3 is TGCGCCAGCAGCTTGAGGTTTAGGGAGGAGCAGTTCTTC. As protein: CASSLRFREEQFF.

There are a few counts of this clonotype. The chain couples TRBV10-3 to TRBJ1-1; possibly TRBD1 for D (6 bases). The CDR3 has 11 amino acids. From germline, CDR1 is ENHRY and CDR2 SYGVKD. Trimming took 3 bases from V and 11 from J, leaving 10 bases between them. DNA for the CDR3: TGTGCCATCAGTGAAGGCAGGGGCGCTTTCTTT. It codes for CAISEGRGAFF.

This clonotype has a handful of counts. The rearrangement joins TRBV4-2 to TRBJ2-5, with 8 nucleotides matching TRBD2. The CDR3 spans 14 residues. CDR1 and CDR2 from the germline V gene are LGHNA and YNFKEQ. Losses at the gene ends were 2 bases for V and 9 bases for J; bases not matched to a gene: 8. For the CDR3, the DNA is TGTGCCAGCAGCCAACGGGGGGGGGCAGGGGCCCAGTACTTC. Translating gives CASSQRGGAGAQYF.

This clonotype was counted between two and nine times. The chain links TRBV27 to TRBJ2-3, with 9 bases identical to TRBD2. The CDR3 covers 17 residues. Unmatched junction bases numbered 10, after V lost 5 bases and J lost 1 base. Germline values: CDR1 MNHEY, CDR2 SMNVEV (reference sequence). The CDR3 nucleotides read TGTGCCAGCAGTCCTGCGGGGCTAGCGGGGCGCACAGATACGCAGTATTTT. Its protein product is CASSPAGLAGRTDTQYF.

This clonotype showed up many times. The J gene is TRBJ2-7, the V gene TRBV28; 9 bases match TRBD1. The CDR3 runs to 14 residues. Germline V CDR1 and CDR2: MDHEN, SYDVKM. Trimming at V came to 6 bases and at J to 3 bases, leaving 6 bases not matched to a gene. CDR3 sequence reads: CASRETGGVYEQYF. CDR3 sequence (DNA): TGTGCCAGCAGGGAGACAGGGGGGGTCTACGAGCAGTACTTC.

In its sample, this clonotype was seen many times. This sequence joins TRBV28 and TRBJ2-3; D unclear. Germline CDR1 and CDR2: MDHEN and SYDVKM. The CDR3 spans 14 residues. Between the trimmed V and J ends, which lost 5 bases and 6 bases, there was a span of 15 bases. The chain's CDR3 is CASSLASPRDTQYF. The CDR3 DNA is TGTGCCAGCAGTCTTGCTTCGCCTCGCGATACGCAGTATTTT.